These T cell receptor beta chains were read from a single sample in a study of graft-versus-host responses after intestinal transplantation. Only in-frame clones appear in the TCRdb table, and some are missing; sequencing was by immunoSEQ multiplex PCR. This repertoire shows roughly 89,000 clones, about nine tenths found once; its top ten account for more than 0.095%. Their antigen targets remain unknown. Sequenced material: unstimulated CD4+ T cells sorted from spleen or lymph node cells, taken before intestinal transplant. The receptors shown here come from a human donor who received an intestinal transplant. CDR3s include the opening cysteine and the closing phenylalanine or tryptophan. The D gene is left open where the match is weak. Clone size is stated in some rows and not others, as once, few, many or a class when expanded.

D gene,clone size,J gene,V gene,CDR3 DNA,CDR3 protein
TRBD2,once,TRBJ2-5,TRBV2,TGTGCCAGCAGTTGGGCTAGCGGGGGACAAGAGACCCAGTACTTC,CASSWASGGQETQYF
TRBD1,NA,TRBJ2-3,TRBV29-1,TGCAGCGTTGATCCAGGGGCCAGGGGGCGGTTCACAGATACGCAGTATTTT,CSVDPGARGRFTDTQYF
NA,NA,TRBJ1-2,TRBV7-2,TGTGCCAGCAGTTGGGAGAGGGTCCTGACCTATGGCTACACCTTC,CASSWERVLTYGYTF
TRBD1,NA,TRBJ2-7,TRBV11-3,TGTGCCAGCAGCTCCGGACAGGGGTTAAACCGCTCCTACGAGCAGTACTTC,CASSSGQGLNRSYEQYF
NA,NA,TRBJ1-1,TRBV7-2,TGTGCCAGCAGCTCTACTGGAGGGAATTATGAAGCTTTCTTT,CASSSTGGNYEAFF
TRBD2,NA,TRBJ2-1,TRBV4-3,TGCGCCAGCAGCCCCCGGCTAGCGGGGGAATATCCGGTCAATGAGCAGTTCTTC,CASSPRLAGEYPVNEQFF
TRBD1,NA,TRBJ1-6,TRBV5-1,TGCGCCAGCAGCTCAATAGACCCGGGACAGGGGGCCTCACCCCTCCACTTT,CASSSIDPGQGASPLHF
TRBD1,NA,TRBJ1-5,TRBV19,TGTGCCAGTAGTGCCTCTTCCGGGACAGGAAAACAGCCCCAGCATTTT,CASSASSGTGKQPQHF
TRBD1,NA,TRBJ2-3,TRBV28,TGTGCCAGCAGTTTAGGAAAGAGACAGGGCACGCAGTATTTT,CASSLGKRQGTQYF
NA,NA,TRBJ1-6,TRBV19,TGTGCCAGTAGCCTAACCCACCAGGGCCTAAGCTCCTATAATTCACCCCTCCACTTT,CASSLTHQGLSSYNSPLHF
NA,NA,TRBJ2-7,TRBV9,TGTGCCAGCAGCGTAGCCGCAGGGTTCTCCTACGAGCAGTACTTC,CASSVAAGFSYEQYF
NA,once,TRBJ1-1,TRBV10-1,TGCGCCAGCAGTGAGTCGATCCCCAGCGGGGACACTGAAGCTTTCTTT,CASSESIPSGDTEAFF
NA,NA,TRBJ1-1,TRBV6-5,TGTGCCAGCAGTGAAGCGGGGGGGCGAAAAGCTTTCTTT,CASSEAGGRKAFF
TRBD1,NA,TRBJ1-3,TRBV30,TGTGCCTGGAGTACCGGGACAGCTGGAAACACCATATATTTT,CAWSTGTAGNTIYF
NA,few,TRBJ1-2,TRBV7-2,TGTGCCAGCAGCTTTACCACAGGCTATGGCTACACCTTC,CASSFTTGYGYTF
NA,NA,TRBJ2-1,TRBV5-1,TGCGCCAGCAGCAAAGGGCCTAGCAGGAATGAGCAGTTCTTC,CASSKGPSRNEQFF
NA,once,TRBJ1-2,TRBV19,TGTGCCAGTAGTATAGATTTTTCGGGGGTGAAGGGGCCTCTCTATGGCTACACCTTC,CASSIDFSGVKGPLYGYTF
TRBD1,NA,TRBJ2-1,TRBV7-8,TGTGCCAGCAGCTTAGCAGGGGACAGAAATGAGCAGTTCTTC,CASSLAGDRNEQFF
TRBD1,NA,TRBJ1-6,TRBV18,TGTGCCAGCTCATCGGACAGGGGGCGTAATAATTCACCCCTCCACTTT,CASSSDRGRNNSPLHF
TRBD1,NA,TRBJ1-6,TRBV30,TGTGCCTGGAGTGCCCGGGACAGGGTAAAGCCCCTCCACTTT,CAWSARDRVKPLHF
NA,NA,TRBJ1-2,TRBV5-6,TGTGCCAGCAGCTTGATACAGGTTGCTAACTATGGCTACACCTTC,CASSLIQVANYGYTF
TRBD2,NA,TRBJ2-7,TRBV18,TGTGCCAGCTCACCACGGGGAGGGTCCTACGAGCAGTACTTC,CASSPRGGSYEQYF
TRBD1,NA,TRBJ1-2,TRBV9,TGTGCCAGCAGCGTCCTAGACAGGGTGGGTGGCTACACCTTC,CASSVLDRVGGYTF
TRBD1,once,TRBJ2-3,TRBV6-5,TGTGCCAGCGGGCGCCGGGGACAGGGAACAGATACGCAGTATTTT,CASGRRGQGTDTQYF
NA,NA,TRBJ1-3,TRBV7-2,TGTGCCAGCAGCACTAGGGACAAGTACTCTGGAAACACCATATATTTT,CASSTRDKYSGNTIYF
TRBD1,NA,TRBJ1-4,TRBV4-3,TGCGCCAGCAGCCAAGAGGGACAGACTAATGAAAAACTGTTTTTT,CASSQEGQTNEKLFF